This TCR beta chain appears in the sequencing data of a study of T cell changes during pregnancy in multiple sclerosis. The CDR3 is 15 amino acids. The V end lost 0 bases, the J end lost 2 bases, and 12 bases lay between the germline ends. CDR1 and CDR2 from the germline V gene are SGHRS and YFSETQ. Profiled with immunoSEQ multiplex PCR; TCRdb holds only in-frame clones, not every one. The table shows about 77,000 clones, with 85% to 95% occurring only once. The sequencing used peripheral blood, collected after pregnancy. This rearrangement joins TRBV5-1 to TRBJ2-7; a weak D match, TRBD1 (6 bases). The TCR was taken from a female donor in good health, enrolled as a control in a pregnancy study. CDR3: CASSLVAGAPYEQYF. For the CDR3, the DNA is TGCGCCAGCAGCTTGGTGGCAGGGGCGCCCTACGAGCAGTACTTC.